The T cell receptor beta chain described here comes from a study of T-cell reconstitution after alpha-beta-depleted transplantation in children. The library targeted TCRbeta and was prepared with unique molecular identifiers. MiXCR was run by TCRdb on the PCR reads, yielding one entry per CDR3 protein. The sample yields roughly 180,000 distinct CDR3 sequences, approximately 14% seen once. This clonotype occurred many times. V was shortened by 7 bases and J by 0 bases, with 15 bases between the two germline ends. Per germline, CDR1 SQVTM and CDR2 ANQGSEA. The CDR3 extends over 14 amino acids. The specimen was PBMCs from the stem cell graft donor, collected from the stem cell graft. The clonotype was recovered from a human donor who donated a stem cell graft to a child with acute lymphoblastic leukemia. The chain has TRBV29-1 and TRBJ2-5; D is tentatively TRBD1 or TRBD2 (7 bases each). The CDR3 sequence: CSAVQGGYQETQYF. CDR3 bases: TGCAGCGCGGTCCAGGGGGGGTACCAAGAGACCCAGTACTTC.